This TCR beta chain was observed in a study of T cell responses to AZD1222 COVID-19 vaccine (dated by TCRdb to 2020 to 2022). Background for the entire study: TCR sequencing was performed for roughly 240 trial participants, of whom around 200 were given two doses of AZD1222 and approximately 25 were given two doses of MenACWY control vaccine. Enrollment into the trials was organized by age into subgroups of 18-55, 56-69 and 70-plus years, and those subgroups contained roughly 150, 30 and 60 TCR-sequenced participants, respectively.

The paper's findings and limits, for the study overall: The vaccine-associated CD4 TCRs covered the entire spike protein, and the dominant responses fell in regions 160-218 and 743-854. Conclusions about previously exposed vaccinees are limited because only a handful of AZD1222 recipients were SARS-CoV-2 seropositive at baseline. No day 14 peak-response samples were available, so repertoires were characterized only after the peak T cell response. After two AZD1222 doses, both the breadth and the depth of spike-specific TCRs were significantly higher than at day 0 and than in MenACWY recipients. In the small 56-69-year group, the increase in depth fell short of significance, most likely because of low power. Nearly half of unique spike-specific TCRs reportedly recognized epitopes outside regions mutated in the B.1.351 and B.1.1.7 variants. Most participants were white British and females outnumbered males, and the authors suggested that clonal diversity may have been underestimated.

The CDR3 regions of human TCRbeta chains were analyzed by immunosequencing. On the study's bioinformatics: TCRs in the repertoires were compared against a reference library of SARS-CoV-2-specific TCRs that had been generated with the MIRA antigen-specificity platform. Breadth was defined as the fraction of unique TCRs that were SARS-CoV-2-associated, and depth was defined as the fraction of total T cells that were SARS-CoV-2-associated. Using the MIRA data, every spike-specific TCR was mapped to the spike region that the TCR reacted to and assigned to either a CD4 or a CD8 class. Log10-transformed breadth and depth values were compared by one-way ANOVA with Sidak's multiple comparisons tests. The immuneACCESS repertoire file appears here via TCRdb, limited to in-frame rearrangements. These files lack a portion of the clones; in checked studies, under half of the deficit traces to unresolved V genes, and the cause of the others is not known. For V, J and clone size, that table is used; D and trimming come from the DNA. The sample profile shows some 25,000 clones; around 86% of them were found once. The ten top clones hold over 30% of the sample.

On this clone: Its antigen has not been determined. Per-base quality was not reported, and no clone a single base away is much larger than it.

The time point label on this specimen signifies: about 28 days (+/-7) after the second vaccine dose. AZD1222 recipients given second doses at about 4 weeks or at about 12 weeks were pooled, since spike-specific TCR depth and breadth were not found to differ between the two schedules. Vaccinee samples came from UK trials COV001 and COV002, including a single-blind randomized controlled phase 2/3 trial of AZD1222 (ChAdOx1 nCoV-19) in healthy adults. Trial participant PBMC samples were collected at day 0 and day 28 after the second dose for TCRbeta chain sequencing. The CDR3 starts with the cysteine, ends with the phenylalanine, and has 16 residues. The kept DNA is CDR3 alone, 48 bases in frame from the first base. Cut back by 0 bases and 5 bases, the V and J ends lie 17 bases apart. Via the germline V gene, CDR1 is MRHNA and CDR2 SNTAGT.

The V gene is TRBV6-4 and the J gene is TRBJ2-7; perhaps TRBD1 is the D gene, with 6 bases matching. Sequenced material: peripheral blood, taken 28 days after the second AZD1222 dose. The TCR sequence derives from an adult who received the AZD1222 COVID-19 vaccine. CDR3 sequence: CASSDSDLQGNHEQYF. The DNA reads TGTGCCAGCAGTGACTCGGACCTACAGGGAAACCACGAGCAGTACTTC.